This TCR beta chain was identified during a study of identical twins. A universal primer site was incorporated via template switching, and the cDNA contained unique molecular identifiers. MiXCR was run by TCRdb on the 5' RACE reads, yielding one entry per CDR3 protein. The top ten clones hold about an eighth of a sample with under 900,000 distinct CDR3 sequences, about 20% of them seen once. V lost 4 bases and J lost 5; bases outside the gene matches: 9. CDR3 length: 16 residues. Germline CDR1 LGHDT, CDR2 YNNKEL (reference sequence). These data are also associated with another study on T cells expressing NK-cell markers. In that study: Sorted CD3+CD56+NKG2C+, CD3+CD56+NKG2C- and CD3+CD56-NKG2C+ T cells supplied TCR beta repertoires. CD8+ T cells in six or seven donors included dominant NKG2C+ clonotypes at about 1.0-7.5%. Expanded clones of NKG2C+ T cells had an unclear HCMV specificity.

This TCR was sampled from a woman between 18 and 30 years old in good health. Sequences were obtained from PBMCs. The rearrangement uses TRBV3-1 and TRBJ2-1; 9 nucleotides align to TRBD2. CDR3 region: CASSRYGGREDNEQFF. The CDR3 DNA is TGTGCCAGCAGCCGGTACGGCGGGAGGGAAGACAATGAGCAGTTCTTC.